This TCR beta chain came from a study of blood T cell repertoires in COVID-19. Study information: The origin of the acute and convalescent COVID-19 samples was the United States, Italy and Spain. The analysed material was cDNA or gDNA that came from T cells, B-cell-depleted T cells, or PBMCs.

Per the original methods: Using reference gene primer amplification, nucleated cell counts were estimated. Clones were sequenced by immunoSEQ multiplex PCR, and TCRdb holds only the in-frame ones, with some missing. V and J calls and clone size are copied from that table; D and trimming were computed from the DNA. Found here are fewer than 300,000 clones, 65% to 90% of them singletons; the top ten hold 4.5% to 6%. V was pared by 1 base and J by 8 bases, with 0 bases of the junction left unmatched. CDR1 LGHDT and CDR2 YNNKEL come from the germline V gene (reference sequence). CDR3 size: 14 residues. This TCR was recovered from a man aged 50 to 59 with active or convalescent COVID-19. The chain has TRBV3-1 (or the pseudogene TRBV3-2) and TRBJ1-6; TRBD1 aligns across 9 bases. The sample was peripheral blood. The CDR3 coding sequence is TGTGCCAGCAGCCAAGGGACAGGGGATTCACCCCTCCACTTT. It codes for CASSQGTGDSPLHF.